This TCR beta chain was recorded in a study of patients and donors after allogeneic stem cell transplantation. This clonotype has just a few counts. TCRdb passed the RT-PCR reads through MiXCR, listing each CDR3 protein once. This table holds approximately 200,000 distinct CDR3 sequences, 38% found once. Germline V gene sequence: CDR1 SNHLY, CDR2 FYNNEI. The CDR3 is made up of 13 amino acids. Trimming cost V 4 bases and J 6 bases, with 10 bases left between them. The sequence came from a human donor who was either an allogeneic HSCT recipient or a stem cell or donor lymphocyte infusion donor (not recorded which). It is not recorded whose cells these are; they may come from a transplant donor. The rearrangement links TRBV2 to TRBJ2-1; D gene unclear. Sequencing input: blood, either unsorted or a sorted T cell fraction (not recorded which). The CDR3 here is CASSGLNRNEQFF. The CDR3 DNA reads TGTGCCAGCAGTGGGTTGAACCGCAATGAGCAGTTCTTC.